This T cell receptor beta chain came from a study of cytomegalovirus exposure and HLA in healthy donors. The study's findings and limits: Three CMV-associated chains proved CMV antigen-specific in vitro. The study listed 164 cytomegalovirus-associated TCR beta chains.

The PCR contained 60 Vbeta and 13 Jbeta primers. Method: immunoSEQ multiplex PCR; TCRdb's copy keeps in-frame clones and lacks some. The table has 85,000 to 100,000 clones, approximately 86% seen once. For this clone: The antigen remains undetermined.

The CDR3 is 15 amino acids. The V end was cut by 8 bases, the J end by 0 bases, with 14 bases between. Sequencing was done on a sample of PBMCs. The receptor's source is a young man in good health and CMV-seropositive. The chain joins TRBV23-1 to TRBJ2-4, with D possibly TRBD1 on 6 matching bases. TRBV23-1 is treated as an ORF (open reading frame) with a function not yet certain. This chain's CDR3 is CASGSQGLAKNIQYF. CDR3 DNA: TGCGCCAGCGGATCACAGGGTTTAGCCAAAAACATTCAGTACTTC.